Listed below are T cell receptor beta chains from one sample, sequenced in a study of pediatric ulcerative colitis. TCRdb keeps only in-frame clones here, not all; method: immunoSEQ multiplex PCR. The data hold some 15,000 clones, with 80% observed a single time. Sequences were obtained from gut tissue. The receptors come from a boy aged 5-17 years who was a control in a study of pediatric ulcerative colitis. CDR3s include the opening cysteine and the closing phenylalanine or tryptophan. Each record gives: clone size, V gene, D gene, J gene, CDR3 protein, CDR3 DNA. D genes are given only for firm matches. The size entry is marked missing in some rows and otherwise reads once, few, many or a size class.

NA	TRBV7-3	NA	TRBJ1-2	CASSLPILGDYGYTF	TGCGCCAGCAGCCTACCCATATTAGGCGACTATGGCTACACCTTC
NA	TRBV28	NA	TRBJ2-7	CASSLYAREQYF	TGTGCCAGCAGTTTATACGCCCGCGAGCAGTACTTC
NA	TRBV7-2	NA	TRBJ1-2	CASSLGRANLYTF	TGTGCCAGCAGCTTAGGCCGGGCAAACCTTTACACCTTC
NA	TRBV5-6	NA	TRBJ2-7	CASSLEVRFAGSSYEQYF	TGTGCCAGCAGCTTGGAGGTTCGCTTCGCGGGAAGCTCCTACGAGCAGTACTTC
NA	TRBV27	NA	TRBJ2-7	CASSPRPGHTYEQYF	TGTGCCAGCAGTCCTAGACCGGGACACACCTACGAGCAGTACTTC
once	TRBV29-1	TRBD2	TRBJ2-5	CSAQAGARETQYF	TGCAGCGCCCAAGCGGGGGCGAGGGAGACCCAGTACTTC
NA	TRBV6-5	NA	TRBJ2-2	CASSYGVENTGELFF	TGTGCCAGCAGTTACGGGGTTGAGAACACCGGGGAGCTGTTTTTT
NA	TRBV7-3	TRBD1	TRBJ2-1	CASSSQQGKEQFF	TGTGCCAGCAGCTCACAACAGGGGAAGGAGCAGTTCTTC
NA	TRBV10-1	NA	TRBJ2-1	CASSPRVSAFNEQFF	TGCGCCAGCAGCCCACGGGTTAGCGCTTTCAATGAGCAGTTCTTC
NA	TRBV5-4	NA	TRBJ1-4	CASSLEGINEKLFF	TGTGCCAGCAGCTTGGAGGGGATTAATGAAAAACTGTTTTTT
medium-sized	TRBV7-2	TRBD2	TRBJ2-3	CASSLQREGDTQYF	TGTGCCAGCAGCTTGCAGCGGGAGGGAGATACGCAGTATTTT
NA	TRBV7-8	TRBD1	TRBJ1-1	CASSLTGGGIPTEAFF	TGTGCCAGCAGCTTGACAGGGGGCGGTATCCCCACTGAAGCTTTCTTT
NA	TRBV18	TRBD1	TRBJ2-7	CASSLRSGGYEQYF	TGTGCCAGCTCACTACGGTCAGGGGGCTACGAGCAGTACTTC
NA	TRBV19	TRBD1	TRBJ2-6	CASSIVVGQGAGANVLTF	TGTGCCAGTAGTATAGTGGTTGGACAGGGGGCTGGGGCCAACGTCCTGACTTTC
NA	TRBV18	NA	TRBJ1-1	CASSEPWGVVAEAFF	TGTGCCAGCTCAGAGCCCTGGGGGGTGGTGGCTGAAGCTTTCTTT
NA	TRBV10-3	NA	TRBJ1-2	CAISEGRANYGYTF	TGTGCCATCAGTGAGGGGAGAGCTAACTATGGCTACACCTTC
NA	TRBV27	NA	TRBJ2-7	CASSLSSAAYEQYF	TGTGCCAGCAGTTTATCGTCAGCTGCGTACGAGCAGTACTTC
NA	TRBV11-3	TRBD1	TRBJ1-5	CASSLDGTGPNQPQHF	TGTGCCAGCAGCTTAGACGGGACAGGGCCCAATCAGCCCCAGCATTTT
NA	TRBV7-2	TRBD1	TRBJ2-1	CASSQQGSFGNEQFF	TGTGCCAGCAGCCAACAGGGGAGTTTTGGCAATGAGCAGTTCTTC
NA	TRBV2	NA	TRBJ2-5	CASSTRGEETQYF	TGTGCCAGCAGTACGAGGGGGGAGGAGACCCAGTACTTC
NA	TRBV7-7	TRBD2	TRBJ2-1	CASSLGVDSGSEQFF	TGTGCTAGCAGCTTAGGGGTAGATAGCGGGAGTGAGCAGTTCTTC
NA	TRBV19	TRBD1	TRBJ2-7	CASSMGTGGGYEQYF	TGTGCCAGTAGTATGGGGACAGGGGGAGGCTACGAGCAGTACTTC
NA	TRBV2	TRBD1	TRBJ2-7	CASSYPSGTGSYEQYF	TGTGCCAGCAGTTACCCTTCCGGGACAGGCTCCTACGAGCAGTACTTC
medium-sized	TRBV28	TRBD2	TRBJ2-7	CASSSGLAGAKQYF	TGTGCCAGCAGTTCTGGACTAGCGGGAGCTAAGCAGTACTTC
NA	TRBV19	NA	TRBJ2-1	CASSGGYNEQFF	TGTGCCAGTAGTGGCGGCTACAATGAGCAGTTCTTC
NA	TRBV11-2	NA	TRBJ2-3	CASSPGSDPGDTQYF	TGTGCCAGCAGCCCAGGGTCCGACCCTGGGGATACGCAGTATTTT
NA	TRBV11-2	TRBD1	TRBJ2-7	CASSSNQGAGYEQYF	TGTGCCAGCAGCTCAAACCAGGGGGCTGGCTACGAGCAGTACTTC
NA	TRBV11-2	NA	TRBJ2-6	CASSLQWGPNVLTF	TGTGCCAGCAGCTTACAGTGGGGTCCCAACGTCCTGACTTTC
NA	TRBV7-3	NA	TRBJ2-5	CASSLSPQETQYF	TGTGCCAGCAGCTTAAGTCCCCAAGAGACCCAGTACTTC
NA	TRBV7-2	NA	TRBJ2-7	CASSPQYGSPYEQYF	TGTGCCAGCAGCCCCCAATATGGCAGTCCCTACGAGCAGTACTTC
NA	TRBV7-2	TRBD2	TRBJ2-1	CASSQTSGGGTHEQFF	TGTGCCAGCAGTCAGACTAGCGGGGGGGGGACCCATGAGCAGTTCTTC
NA	TRBV2	TRBD2	TRBJ2-3	CAAAVGLAGEGNTDTQYF	TGTGCCGCAGCAGTGGGACTAGCGGGGGAGGGGAACACAGATACGCAGTATTTT
NA	TRBV4-3	NA	TRBJ2-2	CASSQDLGGELFF	TGCGCCAGCAGCCAAGATCTGGGGGGGGAGCTGTTTTTT
NA	TRBV7-3	TRBD1	TRBJ2-7	CASSTDRGTEQYF	TGTGCCAGCAGCACGGACAGGGGCACCGAGCAGTACTTC